This note documents a single T cell receptor (beta chain) sequence. With 0 bases removed from V and 3 bases from J, the gap between germline ends came to 12 bases. This CDR3 region has 15 residues. Germline values: CDR1 LGHDT, CDR2 YNNKEL (reference sequence). These data are taken from a study of blood T cell repertoires in COVID-19. About the study: PBMCs, B-cell-depleted T cells, or T cells provided the cDNA or gDNA that made up the material.

Per the authors' pipeline: Amplification of reference gene primers provided the estimated nucleated cell counts. Assay: immunoSEQ multiplex PCR; the TCRdb copy retains only in-frame clones and omits some. V, J and clone size derive from that table, while D and trimming were established from the DNA sequence. This sample has roughly 76,000 clones, with 70% to 80% found just once. The source of this sequence is a man aged 65-85 years with acute or convalescent COVID-19. The chain carries TRBV3-1 (or the pseudogene TRBV3-2) and TRBJ2-7; D not certain. Sequencing used peripheral blood. This CDR3 is CASSQDLLGSYEQYF. CDR3 in DNA: TGTGCCAGCAGCCAAGATCTTTTGGGCAGCTACGAGCAGTACTTC.